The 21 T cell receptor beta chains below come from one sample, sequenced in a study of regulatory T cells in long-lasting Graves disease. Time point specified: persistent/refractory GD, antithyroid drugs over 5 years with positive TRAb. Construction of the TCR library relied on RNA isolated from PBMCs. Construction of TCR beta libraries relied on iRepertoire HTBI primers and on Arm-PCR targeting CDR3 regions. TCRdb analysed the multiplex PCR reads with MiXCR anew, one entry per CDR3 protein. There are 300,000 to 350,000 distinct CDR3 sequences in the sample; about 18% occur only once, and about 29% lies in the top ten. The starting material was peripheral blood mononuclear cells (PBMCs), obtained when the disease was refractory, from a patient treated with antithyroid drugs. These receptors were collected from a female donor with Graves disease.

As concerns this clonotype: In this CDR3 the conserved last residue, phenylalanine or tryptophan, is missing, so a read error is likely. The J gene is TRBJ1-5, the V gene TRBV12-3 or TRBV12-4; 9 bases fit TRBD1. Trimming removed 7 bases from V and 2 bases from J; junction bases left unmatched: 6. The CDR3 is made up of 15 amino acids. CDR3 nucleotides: TGTGCCAGCACGAGGGACAGGGCCCGCAATCAGCCCCAGCATTCT. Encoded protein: CASTRDRARNQPQHS.

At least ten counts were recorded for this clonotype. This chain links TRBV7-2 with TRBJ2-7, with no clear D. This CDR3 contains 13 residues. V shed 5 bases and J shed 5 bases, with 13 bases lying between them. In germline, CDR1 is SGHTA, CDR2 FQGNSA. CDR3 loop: CASSPPHRNEQYF. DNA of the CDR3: TGTGCCAGCAGCCCGCCGCACAGAAACGAGCAGTACTTC.

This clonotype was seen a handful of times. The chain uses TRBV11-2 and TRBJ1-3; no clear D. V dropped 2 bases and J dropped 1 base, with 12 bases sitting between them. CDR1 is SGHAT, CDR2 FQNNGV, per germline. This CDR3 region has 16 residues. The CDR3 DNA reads TGTGCCAGCAGCTTAAGTCTCCGGGGATCTGGAAACACCATATATTTT. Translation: CASSLSLRGSGNTIYF.

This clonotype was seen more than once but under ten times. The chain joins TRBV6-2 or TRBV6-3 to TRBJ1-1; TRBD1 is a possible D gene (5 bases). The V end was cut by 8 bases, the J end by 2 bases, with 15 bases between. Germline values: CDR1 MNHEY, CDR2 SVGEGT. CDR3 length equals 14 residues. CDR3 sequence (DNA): TGTGCCAGCGCGACTACAGGAGTTAACACTGAAGCTTTCTTT. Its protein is CASATTGVNTEAFF.

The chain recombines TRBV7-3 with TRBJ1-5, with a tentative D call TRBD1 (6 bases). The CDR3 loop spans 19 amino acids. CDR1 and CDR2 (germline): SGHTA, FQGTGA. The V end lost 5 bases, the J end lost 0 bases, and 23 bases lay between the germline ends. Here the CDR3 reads CASSPQGGSSTYSNQPQHF. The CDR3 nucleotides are TGTGCCAGCAGCCCCCAAGGGGGAAGTTCTACTTATAGCAATCAGCCCCAGCATTTT.

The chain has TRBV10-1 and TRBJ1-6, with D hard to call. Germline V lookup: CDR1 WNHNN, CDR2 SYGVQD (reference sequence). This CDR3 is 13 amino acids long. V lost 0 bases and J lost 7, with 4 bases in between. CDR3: CASSESMNSPLHF. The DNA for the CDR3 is TGCGCCAGCAGTGAGTCGATGAATTCACCCCTCCACTTT.

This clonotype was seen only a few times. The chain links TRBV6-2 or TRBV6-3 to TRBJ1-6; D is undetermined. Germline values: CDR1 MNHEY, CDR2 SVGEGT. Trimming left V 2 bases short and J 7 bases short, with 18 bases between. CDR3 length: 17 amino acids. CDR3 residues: CASSYLSGGVRNSPLHF. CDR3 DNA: TGTGCCAGCAGTTACCTTAGTGGCGGGGTCCGAAATTCACCCCTCCACTTT.

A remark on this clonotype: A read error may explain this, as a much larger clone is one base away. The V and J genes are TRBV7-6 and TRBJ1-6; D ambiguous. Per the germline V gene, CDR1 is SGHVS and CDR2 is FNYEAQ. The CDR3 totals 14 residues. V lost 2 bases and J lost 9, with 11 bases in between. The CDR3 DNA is TGTGCCAGCAGCTTATCAGGAGCTATTTCACCCCTCCACTTT. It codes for CASSLSGAISPLHF.

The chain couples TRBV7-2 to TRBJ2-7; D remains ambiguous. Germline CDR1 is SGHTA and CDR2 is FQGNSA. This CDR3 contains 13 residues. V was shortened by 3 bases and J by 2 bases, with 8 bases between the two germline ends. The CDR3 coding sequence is TGTGCCAGCAGCTTCGGCTTACCCTACGAGCAGTACTTC. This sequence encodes CASSFGLPYEQYF.

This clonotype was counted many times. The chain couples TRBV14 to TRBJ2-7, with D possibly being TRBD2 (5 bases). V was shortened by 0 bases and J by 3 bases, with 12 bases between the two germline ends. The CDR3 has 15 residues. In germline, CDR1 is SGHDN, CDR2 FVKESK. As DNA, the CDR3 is TGTGCCAGCAGCCAAGAGGAGGAAAACCTCTACGAGCAGTACTTC. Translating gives CASSQEEENLYEQYF.

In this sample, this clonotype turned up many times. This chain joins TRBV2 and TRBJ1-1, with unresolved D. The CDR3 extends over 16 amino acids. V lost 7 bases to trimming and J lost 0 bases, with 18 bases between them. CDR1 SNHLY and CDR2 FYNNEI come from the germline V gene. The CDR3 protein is CASKISLGGVNTEAFF. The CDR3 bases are TGTGCCAGCAAGATATCCCTTGGCGGCGTGAACACTGAAGCTTTCTTT.

The CDR3: CASSNTPGDNYGYTF. DNA for the CDR3: TGTGCCAGCTCCAATACCCCGGGAGATAACTATGGCTACACCTTC. V is TRBV18 and J is TRBJ1-2, with D uncertain. V dropped 6 bases and J dropped 1 base, with 15 bases sitting between them. Per germline, CDR1 KGHSH and CDR2 LQKENI. The CDR3 totals 15 residues.

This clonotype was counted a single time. The CDR3 reads CASSLAPIPTPSPLHF. CDR3 bases: TGTGCCAGCAGCTTGGCGCCCATCCCTACACCTTCACCCCTCCACTTT. This chain links TRBV5-5 with TRBJ1-6; the D is unclear. Germline CDR1 reads SGHKS; CDR2 reads YYEKEE (reference sequence). The CDR3 is 16 residues long. V gave up 0 bases and J gave up 9 bases, with 16 bases separating them.

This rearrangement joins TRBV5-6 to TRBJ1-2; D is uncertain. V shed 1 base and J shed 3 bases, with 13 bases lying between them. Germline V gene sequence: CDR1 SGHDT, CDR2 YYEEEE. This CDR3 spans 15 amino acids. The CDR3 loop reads CASSLMGWRDYGYTF. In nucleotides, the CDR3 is TGTGCCAGCAGCTTGATGGGGTGGAGGGACTATGGCTACACCTTC.

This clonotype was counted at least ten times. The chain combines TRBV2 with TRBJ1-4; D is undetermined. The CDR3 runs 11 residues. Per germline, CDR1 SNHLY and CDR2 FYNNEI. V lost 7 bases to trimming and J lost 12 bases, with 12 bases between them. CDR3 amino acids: CASTSTNQLFF. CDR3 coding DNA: TGTGCCAGCACCAGCACGAATCAACTGTTTTTT.

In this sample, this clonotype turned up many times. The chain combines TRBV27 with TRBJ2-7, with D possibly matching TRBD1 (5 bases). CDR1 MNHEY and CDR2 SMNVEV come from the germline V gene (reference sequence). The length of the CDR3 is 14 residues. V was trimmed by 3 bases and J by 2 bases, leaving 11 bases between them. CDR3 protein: CASSFLDNPYEQYF. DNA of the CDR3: TGTGCCAGCAGTTTCCTGGACAATCCCTACGAGCAGTACTTC.

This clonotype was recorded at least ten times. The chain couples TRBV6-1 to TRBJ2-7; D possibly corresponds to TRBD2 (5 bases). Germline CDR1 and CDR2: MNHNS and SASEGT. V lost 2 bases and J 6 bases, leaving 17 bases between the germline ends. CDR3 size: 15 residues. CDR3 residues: CASSEWAGAVGEQYF. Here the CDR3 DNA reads TGTGCCAGCAGTGAATGGGCGGGTGCCGTAGGCGAGCAGTACTTC.

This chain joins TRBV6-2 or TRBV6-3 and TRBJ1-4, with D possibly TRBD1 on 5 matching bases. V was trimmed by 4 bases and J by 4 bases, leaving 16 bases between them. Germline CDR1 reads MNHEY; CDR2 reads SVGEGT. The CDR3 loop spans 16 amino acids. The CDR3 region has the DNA TGTGCCAGCAGTTCCTCCGGGACTGCCCGTAATGAAAAACTGTTTTTT. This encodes CASSSSGTARNEKLFF.

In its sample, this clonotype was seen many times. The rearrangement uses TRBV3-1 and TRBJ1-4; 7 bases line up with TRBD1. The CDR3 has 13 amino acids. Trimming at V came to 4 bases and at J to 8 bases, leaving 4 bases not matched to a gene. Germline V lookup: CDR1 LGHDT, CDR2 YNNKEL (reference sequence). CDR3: CASSRAGGEKLFF. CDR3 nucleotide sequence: TGTGCCAGCAGCCGGGCAGGGGGAGAAAAACTGTTTTTT.

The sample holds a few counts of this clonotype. CDR3 coding DNA: TGTGCCAGCAGCTTAGCTTCCAAGGGAGGAGGGTCACCCCTCCACTTT. It codes for CASSLASKGGGSPLHF. The chain employs TRBV7-6 and TRBJ1-6; no clear D gene. The V gene's germline CDR1 is SGHVS and CDR2 FNYEAQ. The CDR3 extends over 16 amino acids. Trimming took 0 bases from V and 10 from J, leaving 16 bases between them.

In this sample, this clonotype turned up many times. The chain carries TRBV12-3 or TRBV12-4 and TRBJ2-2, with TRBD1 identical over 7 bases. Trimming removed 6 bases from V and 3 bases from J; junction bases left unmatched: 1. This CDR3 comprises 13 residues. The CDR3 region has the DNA TGTGCCAGCAGGGACAGGTACACCGGGGAGCTGTTTTTT. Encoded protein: CASRDRYTGELFF.